Listed here is a single T cell receptor (beta chain). Its specific antigen is unknown. There are no base qualities to consult, and no much larger clone falls within one base. The data were taken from a study of OX40 agonist ivuxolimab in advanced cancers. General notes on the study: The costimulatory receptor OX40 (CD134) was targeted by ivuxolimab, a fully human IgG2 agonistic monoclonal antibody. Intravenous ivuxolimab was administered to patients every 2 weeks at six dose levels: 0.01, 0.1, 0.3, 1.5, 3 and 10 mg/kg. Among the 50 to 55 dose-escalation patients, around 19 had hepatocellular carcinoma, 15 or so melanoma, 9 renal cell carcinoma and 9 head and neck cancer. The purpose of peripheral TCRbeta sequencing was to test whether ivuxolimab changed TCR sequence diversity and led to clonal T-cell expansion. Prior anti-PD-1, anti-PD-L1 or anti-CTLA-4 therapy was permitted, and approximately 42% of dose-escalation patients had received checkpoint inhibitors. Partial responses occurred in three dose-escalation patients, of whom one had hepatocellular carcinoma and two had cutaneous melanoma. The paper describes the monotherapy dose-escalation part (N of about 55 patients) of the phase I trial of ivuxolimab. A male proportion of roughly 80% and a mean age of 60 years, ranging from roughly 23 to 85, were recorded for the dose-escalation cohort.

The trial excluded patients who had a history of autoimmune disease or were on systemic immunosuppression. Peripheral blood for TCR sequencing was collected from all dose cohorts at baseline, on cycle 4 day 1, and on cycle 7 day 1. Samples were obtained from an open-label, multicenter, first-in-human phase I dose-escalation trial of ivuxolimab. Adults with locally advanced or metastatic melanoma, renal cell carcinoma, hepatocellular carcinoma or head and neck squamous cell carcinoma were enrolled in the trial. Before TCR sequencing, CD4+ T cells and CD8+ T cells were sorted from peripheral blood as separate populations. To sequence the TCRbeta CDR3 region, genomic DNA was isolated from the sorted cells. TCRbeta CDR3 regions were sequenced using the immunoSEQ Assay. Not all clones reach the TCRdb copy of this immuneACCESS table, which keeps in-frame sequences only. Checked studies attribute under half of the gap to unresolved V genes and leave the rest unexplained. The sample table holds 40,000 to 50,000 clones, of which around 85% were seen once. The ten largest make up about 50% of the sample.

The CDR3 measures 16 amino acids from cysteine to phenylalanine. Kept here is only the CDR3 DNA, which spans 48 bases and is read in frame from base 1. The germline V gene yields ENHRY for CDR1 and SYGVKD for CDR2. Relative to germline, V is missing 4 bases and J is missing 0 bases, with 5 bases of the junction outside any gene match. On the study overall, not on this receptor specifically: After ivuxolimab, expanded clones were on average more numerous among CD8+ T cells than among CD4+ T cells. Low levels of normalized T-cell clonal expansion were also shown by some nonresponding patients. The antigen specificity of the clonally expanded peripheral T cells was not determined. At doses from 0.1 to 3.0 mg/kg, clonal expansion was seen in both CD4+ and CD8+ blood T cells between baseline and week 6. Partial responders in the 0.1-3.0 mg/kg groups had among the lowest normalized peripheral clonal expansion, especially among CD8+ T cells.

The TCR originated in an adult with an advanced solid tumor such as melanoma, head and neck, liver or kidney cancer. The sequence joins TRBV10-3 to TRBJ2-3, with 9 bases matching TRBD2. The source was CD4+ or CD8+ T cells sorted from blood, collected in a trial of the OX40 agonist ivuxolimab. The CDR3 protein is CAISVAGDSSTDTQYF. The base sequence is TGTGCCATCAGTGTAGCGGGAGACTCTAGCACAGATACGCAGTATTTT.